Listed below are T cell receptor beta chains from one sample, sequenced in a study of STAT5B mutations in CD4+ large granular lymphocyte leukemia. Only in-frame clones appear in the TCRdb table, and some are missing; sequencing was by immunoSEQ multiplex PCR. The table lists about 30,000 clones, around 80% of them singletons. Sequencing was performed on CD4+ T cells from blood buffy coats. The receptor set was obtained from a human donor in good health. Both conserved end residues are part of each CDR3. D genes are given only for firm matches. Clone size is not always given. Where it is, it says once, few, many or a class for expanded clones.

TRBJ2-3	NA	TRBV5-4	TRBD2	TGTGCCAGCAGCTTGGAACTAATAGCGGGGGGCACCACAGATACGCAGTATTTT	CASSLELIAGGTTDTQYF
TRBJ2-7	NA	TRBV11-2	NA	TGTGCCAGCACCCCCGGTGGGGGGACCCTCGGGCAGTACTTC	CASTPGGGTLGQYF
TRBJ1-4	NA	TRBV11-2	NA	TGTGCCAGCAGCTTAGGCCGGACAGTGGGAGATGAAAAACTGTTTTTT	CASSLGRTVGDEKLFF
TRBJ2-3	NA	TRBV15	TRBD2	TGTGCCACCAGCAGAGGCGGGCCGGGACTAGGGACAGATACGCAGTATTTT	CATSRGGPGLGTDTQYF
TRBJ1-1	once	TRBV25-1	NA	TGTGCCAGCAGTATACCTGGGGCCACTGAAGCTTTCTTT	CASSIPGATEAFF
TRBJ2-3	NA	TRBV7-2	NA	TGTGCCAGCGGCCGAGCTGGGGCCAGAGATACGCAGTATTTT	CASGRAGARDTQYF
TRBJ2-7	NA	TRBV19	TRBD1	TGTGCCAGTAGTATTCGAGGGGGCCCAGGCTACGAGCAGTACTTC	CASSIRGGPGYEQYF
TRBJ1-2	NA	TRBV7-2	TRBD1	TGTGCCAGCAGCCCTGACAGGGCCGGTAACTATGGCTACACCTTC	CASSPDRAGNYGYTF
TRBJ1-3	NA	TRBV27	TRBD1	TGTGCCAGCAGTGTAACGGGACAGGCTTCTGGAAACACCATATATTTT	CASSVTGQASGNTIYF
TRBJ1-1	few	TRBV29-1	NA	TGCAGCGTTGTGGGTACAGAGAACACTGAAGCTTTCTTT	CSVVGTENTEAFF
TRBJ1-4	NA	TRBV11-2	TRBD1	TGTGCCAGCAGCTTAGGATACAGGGGTTATGAAAAACTGTTTTTT	CASSLGYRGYEKLFF
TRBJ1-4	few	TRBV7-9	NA	TGTGCCAGCAGCTTAGACACTAATGAAAAACTGTTTTTT	CASSLDTNEKLFF
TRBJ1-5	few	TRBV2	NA	TGTGCCAGCAGTCAGGGGAGTTATCAGCCCCAGCATTTT	CASSQGSYQPQHF
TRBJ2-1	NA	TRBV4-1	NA	TGCGCCAGCAGCCAAGATGAGGGGCGAGAGCAGTTCTTC	CASSQDEGREQFF
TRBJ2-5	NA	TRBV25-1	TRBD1	TGTGCCAGCAGTATCCAGGGGGCGGAGACCCAGTACTTC	CASSIQGAETQYF
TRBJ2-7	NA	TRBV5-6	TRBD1	TGTGCCAGCAGCTTGGGCCCCACAGGGGGGTACAACGAGCAGTACTTC	CASSLGPTGGYNEQYF
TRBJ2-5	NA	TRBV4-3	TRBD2	TGCGCCAGCAGCCAAGATATAGGGACTAGCGGGGGTAGGGAGACCCAGTACTTC	CASSQDIGTSGGRETQYF
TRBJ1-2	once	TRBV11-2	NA	TGTGCCAGCAGCTTAGACCCCCAGTCTTATGGCTACACCTTC	CASSLDPQSYGYTF
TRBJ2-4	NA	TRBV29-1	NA	TGCAGCGTTGAACTAGATAGCGGTAGAAACATTCAGTACTTC	CSVELDSGRNIQYF
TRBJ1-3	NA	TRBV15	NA	TGTGCCACCAGCAGAGATCTGGAGGGTACGAACACCATATATTTT	CATSRDLEGTNTIYF
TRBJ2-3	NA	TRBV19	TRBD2	TGTGCCAGTACCAAGACTAGCGGGGGGTCTAGCACAGATACGCAGTATTTT	CASTKTSGGSSTDTQYF
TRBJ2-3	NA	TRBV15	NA	TGTGCCACCAGCCCCCGCACAGATACGCAGTATTTT	CATSPRTDTQYF
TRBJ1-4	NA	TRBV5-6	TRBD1	TGTGCCAGCAGCTTTGGTAGCAGGGGGCGAACTAATGAAAAACTGTTTTTT	CASSFGSRGRTNEKLFF
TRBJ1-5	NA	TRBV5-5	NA	TGTGCCAGCAGCAAGGAAACCTTCTCCCATCAGCCCCAGCATTTT	CASSKETFSHQPQHF
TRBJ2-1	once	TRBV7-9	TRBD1	TGTGCCAGCAGCTTAGCGGGGACAGGGTTGGATGAGCAGTTCTTC	CASSLAGTGLDEQFF
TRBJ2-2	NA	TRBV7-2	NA	TGTGCCAGCAGCTTAAGCGGTGTCGCCGGGGAGCTGTTTTTT	CASSLSGVAGELFF
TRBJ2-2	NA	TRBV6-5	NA	TGTGCCTGCCATGGGGACACTAACACCGGGGAGCTGTTTTTT	CACHGDTNTGELFF
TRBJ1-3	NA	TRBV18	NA	TGTGCCAGCTCACCACCGGCTGGCGGGCTTGGAAACACCATATATTTT	CASSPPAGGLGNTIYF
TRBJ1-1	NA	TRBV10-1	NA	TGCGCCAGCAGTGAAGGACAACCGAACACTGAAGCTTTCTTT	CASSEGQPNTEAFF
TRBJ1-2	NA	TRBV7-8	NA	TGTGCCAGCAGCTTGTCTTCGGGGGGCGCGTTTGGCTACACCTTC	CASSLSSGGAFGYTF
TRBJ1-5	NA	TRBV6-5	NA	TGTGCCAGCAGTAGCGCCCAGGGGCCCCAGCATTTT	CASSSAQGPQHF
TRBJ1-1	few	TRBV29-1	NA	TGCAGCGTTGTGCAGGGCGGCACTGAAGCTTTCTTT	CSVVQGGTEAFF
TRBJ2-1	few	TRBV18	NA	TGTGCCAGCTCACGAGGCGGCCAAGGGCCCTACAATGAGCAGTTCTTC	CASSRGGQGPYNEQFF
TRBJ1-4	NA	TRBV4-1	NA	TGCGCCAGCAGCCAAGCCCCCGGCTTCAGAGGGGAAAAACTGTTTTTT	CASSQAPGFRGEKLFF
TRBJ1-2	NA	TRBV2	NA	TGTGCCAGCAGTTGGTCGGGGGATGGCTACACCTTC	CASSWSGDGYTF
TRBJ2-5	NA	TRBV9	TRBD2	TGTGCCAGCAGCACCGCTAGCGGGGGGGGACAAGAGACCCAGTACTTC	CASSTASGGGQETQYF
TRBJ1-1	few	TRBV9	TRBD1	TGTGCCAGCAGCGGAAGGGCCCTCGACAGGGGGGCCAACACTGAAGCTTTCTTT	CASSGRALDRGANTEAFF
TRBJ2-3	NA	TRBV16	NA	TGTGCCAGCAGCCAATTGGAGGGGGGAAGCACAGATACGCAGTATTTT	CASSQLEGGSTDTQYF
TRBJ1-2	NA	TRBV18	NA	TGTGCCAGCTCACCATCTCATGGCTACACCTTC	CASSPSHGYTF
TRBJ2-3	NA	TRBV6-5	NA	TGTGCCAGCAGAGAAACAGCGGGTAATACAGATACGCAGTATTTT	CASRETAGNTDTQYF
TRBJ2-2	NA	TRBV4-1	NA	TGCGCCAGCAAGGAGCGGACTACGAGCGTCGGGGAGCTGTTTTTT	CASKERTTSVGELFF